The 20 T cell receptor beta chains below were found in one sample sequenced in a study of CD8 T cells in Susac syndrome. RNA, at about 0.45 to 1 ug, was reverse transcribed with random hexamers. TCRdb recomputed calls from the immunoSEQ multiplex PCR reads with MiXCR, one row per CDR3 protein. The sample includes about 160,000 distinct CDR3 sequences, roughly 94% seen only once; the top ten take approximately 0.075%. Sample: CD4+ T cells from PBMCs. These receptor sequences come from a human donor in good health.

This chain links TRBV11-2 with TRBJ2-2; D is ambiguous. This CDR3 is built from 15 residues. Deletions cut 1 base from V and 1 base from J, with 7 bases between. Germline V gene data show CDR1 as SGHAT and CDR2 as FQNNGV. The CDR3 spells CASSLVTRNTGELFF. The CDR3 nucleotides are TGTGCCAGCAGCTTAGTGACGAGGAACACCGGGGAGCTGTTTTTT.

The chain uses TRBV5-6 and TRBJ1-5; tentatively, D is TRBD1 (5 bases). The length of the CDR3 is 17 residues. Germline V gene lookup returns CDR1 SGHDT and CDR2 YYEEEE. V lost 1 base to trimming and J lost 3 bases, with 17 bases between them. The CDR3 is CASSLFRGAPSNQPQHF. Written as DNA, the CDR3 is TGTGCCAGCAGCTTGTTTCGAGGGGCGCCGTCCAATCAGCCCCAGCATTTT.

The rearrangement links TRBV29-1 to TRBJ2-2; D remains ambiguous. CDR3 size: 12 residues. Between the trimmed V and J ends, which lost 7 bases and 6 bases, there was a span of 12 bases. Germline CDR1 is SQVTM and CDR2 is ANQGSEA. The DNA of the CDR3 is TGCAGCGCACTCCCGAGCGCCGGGGAGCTGTTTTTT. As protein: CSALPSAGELFF.

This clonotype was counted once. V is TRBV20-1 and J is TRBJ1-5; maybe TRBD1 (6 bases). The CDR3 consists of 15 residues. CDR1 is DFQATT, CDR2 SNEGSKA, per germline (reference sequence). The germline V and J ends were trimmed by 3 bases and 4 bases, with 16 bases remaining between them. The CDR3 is CSARWSRGGNQPQHF. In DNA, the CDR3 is TGCAGTGCTAGGTGGAGCAGGGGTGGTAATCAGCCCCAGCATTTT.

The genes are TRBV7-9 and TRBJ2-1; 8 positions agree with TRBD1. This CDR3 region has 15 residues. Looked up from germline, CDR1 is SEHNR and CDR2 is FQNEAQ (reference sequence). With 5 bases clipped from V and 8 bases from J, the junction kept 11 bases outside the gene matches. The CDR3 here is CASSGDGTGQDEQFF. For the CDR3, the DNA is TGTGCCAGCAGCGGGGACGGGACAGGCCAGGATGAGCAGTTCTTC.

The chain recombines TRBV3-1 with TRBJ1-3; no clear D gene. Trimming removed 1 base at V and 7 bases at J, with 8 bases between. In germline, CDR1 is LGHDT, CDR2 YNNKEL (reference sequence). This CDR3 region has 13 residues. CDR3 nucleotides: TGTGCCAGCAGCCAAGGGGGTTCGAACACCATATATTTT. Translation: CASSQGGSNTIYF.

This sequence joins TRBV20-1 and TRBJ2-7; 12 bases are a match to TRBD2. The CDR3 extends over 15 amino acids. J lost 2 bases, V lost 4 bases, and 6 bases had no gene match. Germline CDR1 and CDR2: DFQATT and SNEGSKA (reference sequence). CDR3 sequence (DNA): TGCAGTGCTAACCCTCGGACTAGCGGGACCTACGAGCAGTACTTC. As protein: CSANPRTSGTYEQYF.

DNA for the CDR3: TGTGCCAGCAGCGACCCTGTCCGGACCAATCAGCCCCAGCATTTT. Its translation: CASSDPVRTNQPQHF. The chain carries TRBV6-2 or TRBV6-3 and TRBJ1-5; D is uncertain. Trimming removed 6 bases from V and 3 bases from J, with 15 bases in between. Germline V lookup: CDR1 MNHEY, CDR2 SVGEGT. CDR3 length: 15 amino acids.

The CDR3 DNA reads as TGTGCCAGCAGCTTAGCCGGGACAGGAAAACAAGAGACCCAGTACTTC. Its translation is CASSLAGTGKQETQYF. V gene TRBV7-7 combines with J gene TRBJ2-5, with TRBD1 matching over 8 bases. CDR3 length: 16 residues. Germline V gene data show CDR1 as SSHAT and CDR2 as FNYEAQ (reference sequence). J gave up 2 bases and V 0 bases, and 5 bases lay outside the gene matches.

CDR3 sequence reads: CASSESGELFF. CDR3 in DNA: TGTGCCAGCAGTGAAAGCGGGGAGCTGTTTTTT. This chain uses TRBV2 with TRBJ2-2; D gene unclear. The length of the CDR3 is 11 residues. Looked up from germline, CDR1 is SNHLY and CDR2 is FYNNEI. Trimming took 2 bases from V and 7 from J, leaving 2 bases between them.

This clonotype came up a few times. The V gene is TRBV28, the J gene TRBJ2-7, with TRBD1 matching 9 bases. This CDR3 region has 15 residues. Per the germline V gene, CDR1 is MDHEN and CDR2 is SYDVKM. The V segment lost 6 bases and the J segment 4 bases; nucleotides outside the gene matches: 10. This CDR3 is CASSTGTGREYEQYF. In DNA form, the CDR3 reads TGTGCCAGCAGCACCGGGACAGGGAGGGAATACGAGCAGTACTTC.

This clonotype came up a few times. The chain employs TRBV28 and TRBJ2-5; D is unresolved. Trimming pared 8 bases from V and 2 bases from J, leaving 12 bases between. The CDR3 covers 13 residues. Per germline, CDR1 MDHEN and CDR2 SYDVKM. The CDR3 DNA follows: TGTGCCAGCTCCAATCCCGGGCAAGAGACCCAGTACTTC. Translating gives CASSNPGQETQYF.

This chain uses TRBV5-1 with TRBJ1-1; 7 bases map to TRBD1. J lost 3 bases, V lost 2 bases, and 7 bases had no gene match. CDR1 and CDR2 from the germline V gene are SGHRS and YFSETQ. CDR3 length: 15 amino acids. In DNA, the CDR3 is TGCGCCAGCAGCTTACTGACAGGGATCGACACTGAAGCTTTCTTT. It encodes CASSLLTGIDTEAFF.

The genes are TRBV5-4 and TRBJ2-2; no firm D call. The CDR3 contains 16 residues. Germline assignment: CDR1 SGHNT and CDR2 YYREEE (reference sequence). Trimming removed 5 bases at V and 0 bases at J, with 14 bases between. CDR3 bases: TGTGCCAGCAGTCGCGACCCCCCACCGAACACCGGGGAGCTGTTTTTT. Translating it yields CASSRDPPPNTGELFF.

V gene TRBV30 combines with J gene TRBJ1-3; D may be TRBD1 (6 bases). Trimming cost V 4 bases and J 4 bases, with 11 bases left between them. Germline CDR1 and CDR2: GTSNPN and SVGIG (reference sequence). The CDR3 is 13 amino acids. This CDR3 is CAWNTGKGNTIYF. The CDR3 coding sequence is TGTGCCTGGAACACAGGGAAAGGAAACACCATATATTTT.

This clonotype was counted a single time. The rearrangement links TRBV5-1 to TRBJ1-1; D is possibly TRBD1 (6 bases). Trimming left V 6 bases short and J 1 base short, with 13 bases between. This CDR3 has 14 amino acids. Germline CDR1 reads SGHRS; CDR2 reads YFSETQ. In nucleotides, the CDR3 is TGCGCCAGCACCCGGACAGAAGGGAACACTGAAGCTTTCTTT. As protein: CASTRTEGNTEAFF. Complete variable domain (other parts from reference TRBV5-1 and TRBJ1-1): KAGVTQTPRYLIKTRGQQVTLSCSPISGHRSVSWYQQTPGQGLQFLFEYFSETQRNKGNFPGRFSGRQFSNSRSEMNVSTLELGDSALYLCASTRTEGNTEAFFGQGTRLTVV.

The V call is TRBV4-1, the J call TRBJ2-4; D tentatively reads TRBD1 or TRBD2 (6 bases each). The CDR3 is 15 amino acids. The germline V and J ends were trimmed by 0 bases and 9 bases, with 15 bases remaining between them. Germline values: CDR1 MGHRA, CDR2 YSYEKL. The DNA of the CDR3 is TGCGCCAGCAGCCAAGATCCAGGGGAGGACGGCATTCAGTACTTC. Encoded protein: CASSQDPGEDGIQYF.

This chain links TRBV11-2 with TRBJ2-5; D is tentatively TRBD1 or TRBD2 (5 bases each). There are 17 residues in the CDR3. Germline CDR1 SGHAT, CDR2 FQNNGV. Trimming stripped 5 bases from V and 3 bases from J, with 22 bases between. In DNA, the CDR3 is TGTGCCAGCAGCAAAACTCCCACCGGGACGGGGAAAGAGACCCAGTACTTC. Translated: CASSKTPTGTGKETQYF.

The CDR3 DNA sequence: TGTGCCAGCAGTGTAGGACAGGGAATGAACACTGAAGCTTTCTTT. It is translated as CASSVGQGMNTEAFF. The chain joins TRBV12-3 or TRBV12-4 to TRBJ1-1, with TRBD1 identical over 8 bases. Trimming at V came to 5 bases and at J to 0 bases, leaving 5 bases not matched to a gene. The length of the CDR3 is 15 residues.

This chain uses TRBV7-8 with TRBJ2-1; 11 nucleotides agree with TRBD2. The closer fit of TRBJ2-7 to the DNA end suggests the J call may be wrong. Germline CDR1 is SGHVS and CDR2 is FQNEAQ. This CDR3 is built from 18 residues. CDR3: CASSLANLIAGGAYEQYF. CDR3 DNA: TGTGCCAGCAGCTTAGCCAACCTTATAGCGGGAGGGGCCTACGAGCAGTACTTC.